The 5 T cell receptor beta chains given below trace back to one sample, sequenced in a study of Ad26.COV2.S vaccination and SARS-CoV-2 variants. The table came from immunoSEQ multiplex PCR; TCRdb's copy has only in-frame clones and leaves some out. The table shows fewer than 400,000 clones, with 90% occurring only once. Treatment given: about 20 received Ad26.COV2.S at low or high dose, single or two shots; 5 received placebo; per-sample allocation not given. Samples came from day 63 after the first vaccine or placebo injection. The sequenced sample was peripheral blood, obtained in a trial of Ad26.COV2.S vaccine versus placebo. Every receptor here comes from a person between 18 and 60 years old who received the Ad26.COV2.S COVID-19 vaccine or a placebo.

The chain links TRBV3-1 (or the pseudogene TRBV3-2) to TRBJ2-2; 7 bases match TRBD1. V dropped 4 bases and J dropped 6; count of bases not matched to a gene: 8. This CDR3 contains 15 residues. Germline V gene lookup returns CDR1 LGHDT and CDR2 YNNKEL (reference sequence). CDR3 loop: CASSRSGGAAGELFF. The CDR3 bases are TGTGCCAGCAGCCGTTCAGGGGGAGCGGCCGGGGAGCTGTTTTTT.

V is TRBV9 and J is TRBJ1-5; D call uncertain. Trimming pared 0 bases from V and 3 bases from J, leaving 10 bases between. This CDR3 is built from 15 residues. Germline-derived CDR1 and CDR2 are SGDLS and YYNGEE. For the CDR3, the DNA is TGTGCCAGCAGCGTAGCCCCAGCGGCCAATCAGCCCCAGCATTTT. It codes for CASSVAPAANQPQHF.

This chain uses TRBV9 with TRBJ1-5; D is unclear. Trimming shortened V by 4 bases and J by 1 base, and 12 bases separated the two germline ends. Germline V gives CDR1 SGDLS, CDR2 YYNGEE. This CDR3 has 15 residues. In DNA, the CDR3 is TGTGCCAGCAGCCAAGGGATGGGGAGCAATCAGCCCCAGCATTTT. Amino acids: CASSQGMGSNQPQHF.

The CDR3 sequence: CASSFDSGQMNTEAFF. Written as DNA, the CDR3 is TGTGCCAGCAGTTTCGACAGCGGGCAGATGAACACTGAAGCTTTCTTT. The rearrangement links TRBV27 to TRBJ1-1, with a possible D match to TRBD1 (5 bases). Germline V lookup: CDR1 MNHEY, CDR2 SMNVEV (reference sequence). The CDR3 totals 16 residues. Trimming cost V 3 bases and J 0 bases, with 14 bases left between them.

This rearrangement joins TRBV6-5 to TRBJ1-2; D perhaps matches TRBD1 (5 bases). The CDR3 has 15 residues. V was trimmed by 2 bases and J by 8 bases, leaving 18 bases between them. Germline-derived CDR1 and CDR2 are MNHEY and SVGAGI. CDR3 sequence reads: CASSYGLGGGVGYTF. The CDR3 DNA reads TGTGCCAGCAGTTACGGCCTCGGGGGGGGTGTGGGCTACACCTTC.